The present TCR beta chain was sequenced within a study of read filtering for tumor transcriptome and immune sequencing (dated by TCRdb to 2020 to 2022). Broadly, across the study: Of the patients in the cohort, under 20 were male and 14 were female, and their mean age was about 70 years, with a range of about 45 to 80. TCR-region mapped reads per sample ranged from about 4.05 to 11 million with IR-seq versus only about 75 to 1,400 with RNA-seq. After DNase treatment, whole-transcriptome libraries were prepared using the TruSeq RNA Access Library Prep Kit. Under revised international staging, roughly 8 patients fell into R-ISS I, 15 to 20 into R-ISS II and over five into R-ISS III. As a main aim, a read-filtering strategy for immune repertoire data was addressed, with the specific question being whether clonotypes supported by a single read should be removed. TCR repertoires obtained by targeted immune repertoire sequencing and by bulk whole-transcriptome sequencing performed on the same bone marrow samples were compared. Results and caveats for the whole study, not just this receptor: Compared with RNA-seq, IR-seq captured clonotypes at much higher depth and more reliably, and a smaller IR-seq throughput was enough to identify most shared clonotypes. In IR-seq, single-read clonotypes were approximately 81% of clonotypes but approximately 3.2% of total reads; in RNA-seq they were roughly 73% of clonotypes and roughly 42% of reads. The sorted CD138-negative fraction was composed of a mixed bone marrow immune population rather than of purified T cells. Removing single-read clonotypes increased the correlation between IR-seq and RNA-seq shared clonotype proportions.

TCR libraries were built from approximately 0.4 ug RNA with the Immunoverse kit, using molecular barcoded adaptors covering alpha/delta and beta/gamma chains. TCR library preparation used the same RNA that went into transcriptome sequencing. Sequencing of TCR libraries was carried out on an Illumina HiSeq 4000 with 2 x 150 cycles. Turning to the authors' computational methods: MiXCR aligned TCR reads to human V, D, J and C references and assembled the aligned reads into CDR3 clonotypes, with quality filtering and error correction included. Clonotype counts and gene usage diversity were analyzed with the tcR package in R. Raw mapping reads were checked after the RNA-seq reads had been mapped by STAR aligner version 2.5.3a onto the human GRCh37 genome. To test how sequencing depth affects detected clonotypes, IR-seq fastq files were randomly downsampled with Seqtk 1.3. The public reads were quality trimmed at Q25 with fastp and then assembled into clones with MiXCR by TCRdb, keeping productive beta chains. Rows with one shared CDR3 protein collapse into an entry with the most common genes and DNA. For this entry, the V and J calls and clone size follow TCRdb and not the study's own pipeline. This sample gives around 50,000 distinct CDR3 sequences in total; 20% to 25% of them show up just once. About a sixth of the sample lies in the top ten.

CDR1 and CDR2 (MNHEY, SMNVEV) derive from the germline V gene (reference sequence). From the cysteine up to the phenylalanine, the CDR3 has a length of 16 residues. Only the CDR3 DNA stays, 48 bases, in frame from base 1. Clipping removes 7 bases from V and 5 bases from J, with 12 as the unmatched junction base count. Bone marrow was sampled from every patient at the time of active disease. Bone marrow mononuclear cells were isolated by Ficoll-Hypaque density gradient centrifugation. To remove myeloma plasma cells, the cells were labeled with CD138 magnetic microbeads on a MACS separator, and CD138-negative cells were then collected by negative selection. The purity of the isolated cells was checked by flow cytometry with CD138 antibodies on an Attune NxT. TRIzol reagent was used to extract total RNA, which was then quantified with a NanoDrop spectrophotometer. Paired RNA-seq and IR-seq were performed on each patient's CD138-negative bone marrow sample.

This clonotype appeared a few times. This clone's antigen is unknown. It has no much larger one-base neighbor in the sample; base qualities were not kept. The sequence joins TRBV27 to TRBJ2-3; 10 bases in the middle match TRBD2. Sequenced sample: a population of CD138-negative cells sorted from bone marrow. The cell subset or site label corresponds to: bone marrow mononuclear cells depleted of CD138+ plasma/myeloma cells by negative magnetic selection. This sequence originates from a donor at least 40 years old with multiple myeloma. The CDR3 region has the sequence CASTSPTSGSGDTQYF. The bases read TGTGCCAGCACCTCTCCGACTAGCGGGTCCGGAGATACGCAGTATTTT.